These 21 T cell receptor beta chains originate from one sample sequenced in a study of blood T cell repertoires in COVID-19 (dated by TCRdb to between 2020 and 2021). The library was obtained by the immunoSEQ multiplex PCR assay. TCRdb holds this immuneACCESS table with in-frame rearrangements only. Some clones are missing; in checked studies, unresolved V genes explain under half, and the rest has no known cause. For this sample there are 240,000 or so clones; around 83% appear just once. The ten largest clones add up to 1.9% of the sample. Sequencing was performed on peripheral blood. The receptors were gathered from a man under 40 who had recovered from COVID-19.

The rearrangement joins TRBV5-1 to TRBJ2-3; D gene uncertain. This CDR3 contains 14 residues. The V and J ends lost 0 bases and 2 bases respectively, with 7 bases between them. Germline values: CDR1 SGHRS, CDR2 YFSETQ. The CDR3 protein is CASSLAENTDTQYF. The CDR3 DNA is TGCGCCAGCAGCTTGGCCGAGAACACAGATACGCAGTATTTT.

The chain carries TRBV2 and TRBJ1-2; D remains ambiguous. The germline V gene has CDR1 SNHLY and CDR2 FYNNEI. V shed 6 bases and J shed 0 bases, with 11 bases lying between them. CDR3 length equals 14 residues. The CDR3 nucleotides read TGTGCCAGCAGGGAGGGATTAGCTAACTATGGCTACACCTTC. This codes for CASREGLANYGYTF.

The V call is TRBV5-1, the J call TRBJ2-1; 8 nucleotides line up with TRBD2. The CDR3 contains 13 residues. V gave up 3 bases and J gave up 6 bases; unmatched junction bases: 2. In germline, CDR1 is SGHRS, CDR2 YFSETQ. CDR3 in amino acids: CASSWTSSNEQFF. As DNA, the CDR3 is TGCGCCAGCAGCTGGACTAGCAGCAATGAGCAGTTCTTC.

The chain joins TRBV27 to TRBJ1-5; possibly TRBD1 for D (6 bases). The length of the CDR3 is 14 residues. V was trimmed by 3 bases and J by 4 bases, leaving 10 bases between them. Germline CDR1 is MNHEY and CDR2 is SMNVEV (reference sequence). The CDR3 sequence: CASSLRGLNQPQHF. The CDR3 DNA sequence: TGTGCCAGCAGTTTGCGGGGGCTTAATCAGCCCCAGCATTTT.

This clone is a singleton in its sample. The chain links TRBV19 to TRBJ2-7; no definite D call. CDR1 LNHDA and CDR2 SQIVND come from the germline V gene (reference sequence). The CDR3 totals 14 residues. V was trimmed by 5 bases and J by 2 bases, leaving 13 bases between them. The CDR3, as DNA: TGTGCCAGTAGTCTCCGACACACCACCTACGAGCAGTACTTC. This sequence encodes CASSLRHTTYEQYF.

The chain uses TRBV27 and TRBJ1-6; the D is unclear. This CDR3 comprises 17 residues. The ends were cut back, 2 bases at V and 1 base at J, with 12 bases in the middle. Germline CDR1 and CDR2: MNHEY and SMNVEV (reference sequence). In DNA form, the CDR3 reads TGTGCCAGCAGTTTAGGCAGCTCGGGATCCTATAATTCACCCCTCCACTTT. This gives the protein CASSLGSSGSYNSPLHF.

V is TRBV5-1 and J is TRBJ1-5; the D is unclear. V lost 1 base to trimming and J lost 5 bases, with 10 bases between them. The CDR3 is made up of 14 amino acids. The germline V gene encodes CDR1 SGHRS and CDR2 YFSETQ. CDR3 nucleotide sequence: TGCGCCAGCAGCTTGTCGGGGTCGGATCAGCCCCAGCATTTT. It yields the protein CASSLSGSDQPQHF.

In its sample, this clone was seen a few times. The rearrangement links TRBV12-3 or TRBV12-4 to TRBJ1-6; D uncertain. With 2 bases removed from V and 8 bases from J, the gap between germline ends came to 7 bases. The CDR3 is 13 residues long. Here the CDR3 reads CASSLPSDSPLHF. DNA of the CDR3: TGTGCCAGCAGTTTACCGTCGGATTCACCCCTCCACTTT.

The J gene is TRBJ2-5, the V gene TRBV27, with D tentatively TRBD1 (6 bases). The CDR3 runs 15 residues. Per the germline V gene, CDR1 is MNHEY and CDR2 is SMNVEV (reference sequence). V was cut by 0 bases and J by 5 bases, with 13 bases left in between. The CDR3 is CASSLSWSGVETQYF. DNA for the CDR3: TGTGCCAGCAGTTTATCTTGGTCAGGGGTGGAGACCCAGTACTTC.

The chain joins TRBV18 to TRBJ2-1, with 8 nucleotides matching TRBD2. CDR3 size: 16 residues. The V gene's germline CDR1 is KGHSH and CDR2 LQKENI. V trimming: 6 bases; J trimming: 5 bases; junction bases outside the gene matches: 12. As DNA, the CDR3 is TGTGCCAGCTCCCTAACCGAGACTAGCGAGAACAATGAGCAGTTCTTC. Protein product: CASSLTETSENNEQFF.

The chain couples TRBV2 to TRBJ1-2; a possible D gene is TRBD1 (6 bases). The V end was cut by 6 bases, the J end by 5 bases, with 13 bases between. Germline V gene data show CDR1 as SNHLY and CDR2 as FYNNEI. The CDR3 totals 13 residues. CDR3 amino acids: CASSRQETYGYTF. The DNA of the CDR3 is TGTGCCAGCAGCCGACAGGAGACTTATGGCTACACCTTC.

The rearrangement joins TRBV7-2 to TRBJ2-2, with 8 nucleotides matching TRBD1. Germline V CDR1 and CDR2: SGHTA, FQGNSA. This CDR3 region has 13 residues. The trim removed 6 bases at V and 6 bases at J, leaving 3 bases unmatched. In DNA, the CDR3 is TGTGCCAGCAGGTCACAGGGGGCCGGGGAGCTGTTTTTT. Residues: CASRSQGAGELFF.

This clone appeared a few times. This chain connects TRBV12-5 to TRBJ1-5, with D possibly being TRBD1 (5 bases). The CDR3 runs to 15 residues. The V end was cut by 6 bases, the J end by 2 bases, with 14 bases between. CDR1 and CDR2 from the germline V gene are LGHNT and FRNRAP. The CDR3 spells CASGSSGRGNQPQHF. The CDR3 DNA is TGTGCTAGTGGATCGTCAGGGAGGGGCAATCAGCCCCAGCATTTT. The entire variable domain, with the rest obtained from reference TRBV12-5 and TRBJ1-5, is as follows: DARVTQTPRHKVTEMGQEVTMRCQPILGHNTVFWYRQTMMQGLELLAYFRNRAPLDDSGMPKDRFSAEMPDATLATLKIQPSEPRDSAVYFCASGSSGRGNQPQHFGDGTRLSIL.

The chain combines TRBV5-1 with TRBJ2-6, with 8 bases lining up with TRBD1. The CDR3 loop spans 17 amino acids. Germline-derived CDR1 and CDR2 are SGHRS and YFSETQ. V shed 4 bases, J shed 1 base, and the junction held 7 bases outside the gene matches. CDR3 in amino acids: CASSLRTGSSGANVLTF. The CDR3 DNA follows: TGCGCCAGCAGCCTTCGGACAGGGTCTTCTGGGGCCAACGTCCTGACTTTC.

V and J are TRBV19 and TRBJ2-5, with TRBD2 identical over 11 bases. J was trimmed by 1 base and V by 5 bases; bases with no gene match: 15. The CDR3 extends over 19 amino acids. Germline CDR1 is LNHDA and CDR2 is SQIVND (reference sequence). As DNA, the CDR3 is TGTGCCAGTAGTCCGAGACTAGCGGGGCATCTTATTTCCCAAGAGACCCAGTACTTC. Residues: CASSPRLAGHLISQETQYF.

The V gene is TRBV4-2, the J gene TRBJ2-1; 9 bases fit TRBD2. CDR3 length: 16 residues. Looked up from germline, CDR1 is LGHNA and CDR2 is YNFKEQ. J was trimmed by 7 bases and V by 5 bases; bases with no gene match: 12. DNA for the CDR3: TGTGCCAGCAGCTTACGGGGCGGGGGGGCTTTTAATGAGCAGTTCTTC. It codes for CASSLRGGGAFNEQFF.

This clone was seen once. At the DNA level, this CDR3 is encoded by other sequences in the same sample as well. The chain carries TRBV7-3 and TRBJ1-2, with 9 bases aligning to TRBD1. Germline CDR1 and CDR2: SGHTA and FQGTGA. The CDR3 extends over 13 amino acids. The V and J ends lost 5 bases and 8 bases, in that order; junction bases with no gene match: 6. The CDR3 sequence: CASSPGQGRGYTF. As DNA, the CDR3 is TGTGCCAGCAGCCCGGGACAGGGTAGGGGCTACACCTTC. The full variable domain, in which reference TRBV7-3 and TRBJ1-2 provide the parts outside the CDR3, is GAGVSQTPSNKVTEKGKYVELRCDPISGHTALYWYRQSLGQGPEFLIYFQGTGAADDSGLPNDRFFAVRPEGSVSTLKIQRTERGDSAVYLCASSPGQGRGYTFGSGTRLTVV.

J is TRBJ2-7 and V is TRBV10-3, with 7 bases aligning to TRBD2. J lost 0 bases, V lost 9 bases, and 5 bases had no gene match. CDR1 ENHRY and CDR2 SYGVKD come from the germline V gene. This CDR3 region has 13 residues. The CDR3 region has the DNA TGTGCCATAGGACTAGGAGGCTCCTACGAGCAGTACGTC. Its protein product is CAIGLGGSYEQYV.

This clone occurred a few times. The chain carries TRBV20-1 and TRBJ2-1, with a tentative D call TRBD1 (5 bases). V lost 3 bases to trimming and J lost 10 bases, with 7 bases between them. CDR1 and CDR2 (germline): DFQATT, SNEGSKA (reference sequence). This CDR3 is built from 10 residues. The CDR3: CSARWGEQFF. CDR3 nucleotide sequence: TGCAGTGCTAGGTGGGGCGAGCAGTTCTTC.

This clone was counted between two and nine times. CDR3 DNA sequence: TGCGCCAGCAGCCCGCGACAGGTTACGAACACCGGGGAGCTGTTTTTT. It yields the protein CASSPRQVTNTGELFF. The chain uses TRBV5-1 and TRBJ2-2, with a weak D call TRBD1 (6 bases). Germline CDR1 is SGHRS and CDR2 is YFSETQ. V was shortened by 4 bases and J by 0 bases, with 13 bases between the two germline ends. The CDR3 is 16 amino acids.

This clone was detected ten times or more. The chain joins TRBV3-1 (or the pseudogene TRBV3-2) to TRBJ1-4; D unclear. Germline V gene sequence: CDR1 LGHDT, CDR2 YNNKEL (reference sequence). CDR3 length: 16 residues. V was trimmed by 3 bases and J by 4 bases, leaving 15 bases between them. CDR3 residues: CASSQAKGRVNEKLFF. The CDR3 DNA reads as TGTGCCAGCAGCCAGGCCAAAGGCCGGGTTAATGAAAAACTGTTTTTT.